This TCR delta chain was documented in a study of γδ T cells in repeated Plasmodium falciparum infection. Study information: Malian children with intense seasonal malaria exposure were compared with matched Australian children.

TCRdb reanalysed the multiplex PCR reads via CATT. Here the sample spans some 100,000 delta-chain clones, 1.4% being singletons. This clone appeared a few times. Its antigen is currently unknown. A far larger clone lies a single base away; this is likely a read error. This specimen includes other DNA sequences encoding the same CDR3. Study-wide results and caveats: Malian donors came from one small rural village, predominantly one ethnic group.

This TCR was sampled from a pool of human donors (malaria-infected and uninfected, not separated). The sample consisted of gamma-delta T cells from blood.

CDR3 nucleotides: TGTGCTCTTGGGGAACTAGAAGGCTTCCTACGTTCATACTGGGGGATACACACTGATAAACTCATCTTT. This codes for CALGELEGFLRSYWGIHTDKLIF. The rearrangement links TRDV1 to TRDJ1; 12 bases fit TRDD3. TCRdb gives no J gene; it was assigned here by matching the DNA to germline. The CDR3 is made up of 23 amino acids. Germline V lookup: CDR1 TSWWSYY, CDR2 QGS.